This T cell receptor (beta chain) was documented in a study of CD8+ T cells in alopecia areata. In the study overall: Administration of oral tofacitinib to treated patients was at 5 to 10 mg twice daily. For 6 to 18 months, tofacitinib was taken, and 6 months off drug followed.

It was cDNA, reverse transcribed from extracted RNA, that served as the sequencing template. Sequenced by immunoSEQ multiplex PCR; TCRdb stores in-frame clones only, minus some. The sample consists of about 130,000 clones, around 60% of them appearing once. Study-level results: Normal skin contains resident alphabeta T cells, and these are also sequenced in scalp samples. Greater clonality was observed in lesional scalp samples, especially alopecia totalis/universalis, versus normal scalp.

Points on this clone: What it binds is not known.

Germline values: CDR1 SGHDT, CDR2 YYEEEE. V was shortened by 1 base and J by 2 bases, with 6 bases between the two germline ends. The CDR3 is 13 amino acids. The specimen comprised CD4+ T cells sorted from blood, sampled at week 0. The sequence derives from a human donor with alopecia areata. V is TRBV5-6 and J is TRBJ2-5; D is unresolved. The CDR3 here is CASSLIQQETQYF. The CDR3, as DNA: TGTGCCAGCAGCTTGATACAGCAAGAGACCCAGTACTTC.